This T cell receptor (beta chain) is from a study of a mutant IDH1 vaccine in newly diagnosed glioma. At the level of the study: There were roughly 62% males and roughly 38% females among treated patients, whose mean age was approximately 38 years. Patients' prior therapy spanned radiotherapy, temozolomide, or both; most underwent both.

This clone was seen only once. Its target is not known. Data came from immunoSEQ multiplex PCR; TCRdb stores just in-frame clones and leaves some out. The data contain approximately 61,000 clones, 80% of them singletons. The CDR3 sequence is 14 residues long. Germline-derived CDR1 and CDR2 are MDHEN and SYDVKM. The V end was cut by 6 bases, the J end by 1 base, with 13 bases between. Time point of the sample: week 11, during vaccination. Each vaccine dose was 300 ug of mutant IDH1 20-mer peptide, with topical imiquimod. The sequence came from a man in his fifties or sixties with glioma. V usage is TRBV28 and J usage is TRBJ2-7, with a weak D call TRBD1 (6 bases). Sequencing used PBMCs, obtained from a glioma patient whose treatment included an IDH1 peptide vaccine. CDR3 in DNA: TGTGCCAGCAGAACCGGACAGCAATCCTACGAGCAGTACTTC. It yields the protein CASRTGQQSYEQYF.